Listed below are T cell receptor beta chains from one sample, sequenced in a study of blood T cell repertoires in COVID-19. Here immunoSEQ multiplex PCR was the method, and the copy in TCRdb shows in-frame clones only, minus some. The table shows over 200,000 clones, with roughly 80% occurring only once. What was sequenced was PBMCs or T cells enriched from blood (not recorded which). Receptors were obtained from a man aged 55-75 years who had recovered from COVID-19. The CDR3 runs from the conserved cysteine through the conserved F or W. Each record gives: D gene, V gene, clone size, J gene, CDR3 protein, CDR3 DNA. A D gene is named only where the DNA matches it firmly. For some rows the clone size is stated as once, few or many, or as a class when expanded; others skip it.

TRBD2,TRBV5-1,NA,TRBJ2-7,CASSVTSGDDYEQYF,TGCGCCAGCAGCGTGACTAGCGGAGATGACTACGAGCAGTACTTC
TRBD2,TRBV6-1,NA,TRBJ2-1,CASSELAVYNEQFF,TGTGCCAGCAGTGAACTAGCGGTCTACAATGAGCAGTTCTTC
NA,TRBV10-3,few,TRBJ1-6,CAISEQAHLKLFNSPLHF,TGTGCCATCAGTGAGCAGGCCCATCTTAAGTTATTTAATTCACCCCTCCACTTT
NA,TRBV24-1,NA,TRBJ2-1,CATSDLQVYNEQFF,TGTGCCACCAGTGACCTACAGGTCTACAATGAGCAGTTCTTC
TRBD1,TRBV6-5,NA,TRBJ1-5,CASSTDRDQPQHF,TGTGCCAGCAGTACGGACAGGGACCAGCCCCAGCATTTT
NA,TRBV5-1,once,TRBJ2-2,CASSFNRASELFF,TGCGCCAGCAGCTTCAACAGAGCCTCGGAGCTGTTTTTT
TRBD1,TRBV2,NA,TRBJ1-4,CASSADRRATNEKLFF,TGTGCCAGCAGTGCGGACAGGCGAGCAACTAATGAAAAACTGTTTTTT
TRBD1,TRBV7-6,NA,TRBJ1-2,CASSPKVAGGSSDYGYTF,TGTGCCAGCAGCCCAAAGGTGGCAGGGGGTTCCTCGGACTATGGCTACACCTTC
NA,TRBV7-2,NA,TRBJ1-2,CASSLQGGNYGYTF,TGTGCCAGCAGCTTACAGGGAGGGAACTATGGCTACACCTTC
TRBD1,TRBV19,NA,TRBJ1-5,CASSITGAYQPQHF,TGTGCCAGTAGTATCACAGGGGCGTATCAGCCCCAGCATTTT
NA,TRBV7-2,NA,TRBJ1-4,CASSLKQGNEKLFF,TGTGCCAGCAGCCTGAAACAGGGAAATGAAAAACTGTTTTTT
TRBD1,TRBV3-1/TRBV3-2,NA,TRBJ1-2,CASSGQGEGGYTF,TGTGCCAGCAGCGGACAGGGAGAGGGTGGCTACACCTTC
NA,TRBV3-1/TRBV3-2,few,TRBJ2-4,CASSPPQGGKNIQYF,TGTGCCAGCAGTCCGCCTCAGGGAGGCAAAAACATTCAGTACTTC
NA,TRBV4-1,NA,TRBJ1-2,CASSPGAGPLLYGYTF,TGCGCCAGCAGCCCCGGCGCTGGTCCGTTACTATATGGCTACACCTTC
NA,TRBV6-2/TRBV6-3,NA,TRBJ2-2,CASSFSVTDTGELFF,TGTGCCAGCAGTTTTTCGGTTACCGACACCGGGGAGCTGTTTTTT
TRBD2,TRBV7-2,NA,TRBJ2-3,CASSLKLAGSTDTQYF,TGTGCCAGCAGCTTAAAATTAGCGGGATCCACAGATACGCAGTATTTT
TRBD2,TRBV7-2,NA,TRBJ2-1,CASSLGPSGGTNEQFF,TGTGCCAGCAGCTTAGGACCTAGCGGGGGTACCAATGAGCAGTTCTTC
NA,TRBV6-1,NA,TRBJ1-4,CASSDSAGAEKLFF,TGTGCCAGCAGTGATTCGGCAGGGGCGGAAAAACTGTTTTTT
NA,TRBV7-9,NA,TRBJ2-1,CASSSQGYNEQFF,TGTGCCAGCAGCTCCCAGGGATACAATGAGCAGTTCTTC
TRBD1,TRBV3-1/TRBV3-2,NA,TRBJ1-4,CASSQRGPATNEKLFF,TGTGCCAGCAGCCAAAGGGGGCCAGCAACTAATGAAAAACTGTTTTTT
TRBD1,TRBV7-6,NA,TRBJ1-1,CASSSDRARGEAFF,TGTGCCAGCAGCTCAGACAGGGCCCGGGGTGAAGCTTTCTTT
TRBD1,TRBV7-9,NA,TRBJ1-4,CASSMDRGREKLFF,TGTGCCAGCAGCATGGACAGGGGTCGCGAAAAACTGTTTTTT
TRBD1,TRBV19,NA,TRBJ1-2,CASSRMGQGAFYGYTF,TGTGCCAGTAGTCGGATGGGACAGGGGGCCTTCTATGGCTACACCTTC
TRBD2,TRBV11-3,NA,TRBJ2-1,CASSLGLAENNEQFF,TGTGCCAGCAGCTTAGGACTAGCGGAAAACAATGAGCAGTTCTTC
NA,TRBV27,NA,TRBJ2-1,CASSSRTDLPEQFF,TGTGCCAGCAGTAGCCGGACAGACCTCCCTGAGCAGTTCTTC
NA,TRBV11-2,NA,TRBJ1-3,CASSFTTAGNTIYF,TGTGCCAGCAGCTTTACGACAGCTGGAAACACCATATATTTT
TRBD1,TRBV13,once,TRBJ2-7,CASSWDQGAVEQYF,TGTGCCAGCAGCTGGGATCAGGGGGCGGTCGAGCAGTACTTC
NA,TRBV21-1,NA,TRBJ2-7,CASSKRAGRFAYEQYF,TGTGCCAGCAGCAAACGTGCGGGGCGCTTCGCCTACGAGCAGTACTTC
TRBD1,TRBV9,few,TRBJ1-4,CASSVMGTGSNEKLFF,TGTGCCAGCAGCGTAATGGGGACAGGGTCAAATGAAAAACTGTTTTTT
NA,TRBV3-1/TRBV3-2,NA,TRBJ2-7,CASSQANREQYF,TGTGCCAGCAGCCAGGCCAACCGAGAGCAGTACTTC
TRBD1,TRBV10-3,NA,TRBJ1-5,CAISEGTGGQPQHF,TGTGCCATCAGTGAGGGGACAGGTGGTCAGCCCCAGCATTTT
TRBD1,TRBV4-2,once,TRBJ1-2,CASSRPGQGYGYTF,TGTGCCAGCAGCCGGCCGGGACAGGGGTATGGCTACACCTTC
NA,TRBV4-2,NA,TRBJ2-2,CASSQDVGHANTGELFF,TGTGCCAGCAGCCAAGATGTGGGACACGCGAACACCGGGGAGCTGTTTTTT
NA,TRBV12-5,many,TRBJ2-7,CASGVDTYEQYF,TGTGCTAGTGGTGTAGACACCTACGAGCAGTACTTC
NA,TRBV7-2,NA,TRBJ1-3,CASSPQGQSSSGNTIYF,TGTGCCAGCAGCCCCCAGGGCCAGTCAAGCTCTGGAAACACCATATATTTT
TRBD1,TRBV10-3,NA,TRBJ2-3,CAIRDRGQSSDTQYF,TGTGCCATCAGAGACAGGGGGCAGAGTTCAGATACGCAGTATTTT
TRBD1,TRBV12-3/TRBV12-4,once,TRBJ1-4,CASSRTGEKLFF,TGTGCCAGCAGTAGGACAGGGGAAAAACTGTTTTTT
NA,TRBV7-8,NA,TRBJ1-2,CASSLLSGPNYGYTF,TGTGCCAGCAGCTTATTAAGCGGGCCCAACTATGGCTACACCTTC
TRBD1,TRBV12-3/TRBV12-4,NA,TRBJ2-3,CASSSQGWDTQYF,TGTGCCAGCAGTTCACAGGGGTGGGATACGCAGTATTTT